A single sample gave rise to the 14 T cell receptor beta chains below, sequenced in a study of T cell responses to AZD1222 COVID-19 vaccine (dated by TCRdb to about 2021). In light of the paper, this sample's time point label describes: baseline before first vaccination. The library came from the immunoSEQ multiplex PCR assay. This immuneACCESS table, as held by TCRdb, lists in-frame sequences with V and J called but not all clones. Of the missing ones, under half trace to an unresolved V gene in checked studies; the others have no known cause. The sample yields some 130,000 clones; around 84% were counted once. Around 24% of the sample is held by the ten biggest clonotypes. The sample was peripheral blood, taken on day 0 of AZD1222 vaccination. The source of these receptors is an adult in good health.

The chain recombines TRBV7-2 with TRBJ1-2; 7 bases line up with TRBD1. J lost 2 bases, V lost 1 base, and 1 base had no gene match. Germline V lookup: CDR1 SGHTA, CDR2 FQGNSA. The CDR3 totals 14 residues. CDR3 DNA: TGTGCCAGCAGCTTAGAGACAGGGAACTATGGCTACACCTTC. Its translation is CASSLETGNYGYTF.

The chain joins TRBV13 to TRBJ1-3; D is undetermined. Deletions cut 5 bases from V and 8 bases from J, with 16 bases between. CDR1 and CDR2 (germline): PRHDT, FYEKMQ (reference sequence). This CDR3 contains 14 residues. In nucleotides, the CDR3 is TGTGCCAGCAGCCGGCGGGGTGATTCTCACACCATATATTTT. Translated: CASSRRGDSHTIYF.

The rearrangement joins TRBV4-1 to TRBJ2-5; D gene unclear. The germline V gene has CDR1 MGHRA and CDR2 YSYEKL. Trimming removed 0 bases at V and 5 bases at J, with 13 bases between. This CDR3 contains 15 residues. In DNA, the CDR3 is TGCGCCAGCAGCCAAGATAGGCGACCCGTGGAGACCCAGTACTTC. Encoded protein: CASSQDRRPVETQYF.

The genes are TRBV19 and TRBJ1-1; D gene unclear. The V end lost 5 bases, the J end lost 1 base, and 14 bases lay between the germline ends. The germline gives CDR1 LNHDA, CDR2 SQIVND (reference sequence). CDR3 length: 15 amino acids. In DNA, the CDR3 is TGTGCCAGTAGTGGAGGTTATAAGGGGAACACTGAAGCTTTCTTT. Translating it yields CASSGGYKGNTEAFF.

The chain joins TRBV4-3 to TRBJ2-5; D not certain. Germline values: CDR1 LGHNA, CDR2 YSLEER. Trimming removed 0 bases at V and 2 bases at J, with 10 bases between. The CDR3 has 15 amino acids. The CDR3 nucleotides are TGCGCCAGCAGCCAAGATCTCCAGAAACAAGAGACCCAGTACTTC. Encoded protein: CASSQDLQKQETQYF.

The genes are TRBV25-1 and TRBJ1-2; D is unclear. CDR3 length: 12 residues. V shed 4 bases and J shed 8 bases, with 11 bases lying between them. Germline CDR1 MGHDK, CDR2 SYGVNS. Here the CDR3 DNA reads TGTGCCAGCAGTGGGAGCCCTTCGGGCTACACCTTC. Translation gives CASSGSPSGYTF.

The CDR3 sequence: CASSRPTSGANVLTF. DNA of the CDR3: TGTGCCAGTAGTAGGCCCACCTCTGGGGCCAACGTCCTGACTTTC. The chain couples TRBV19 to TRBJ2-6; D not certain. V was pared by 4 bases and J by 0 bases, with 7 bases between. This CDR3 region has 15 residues. Germline V gene lookup returns CDR1 LNHDA and CDR2 SQIVND (reference sequence).

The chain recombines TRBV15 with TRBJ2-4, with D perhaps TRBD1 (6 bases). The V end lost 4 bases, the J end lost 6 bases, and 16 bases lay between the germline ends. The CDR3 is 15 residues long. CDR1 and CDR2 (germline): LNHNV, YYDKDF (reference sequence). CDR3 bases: TGTGCCACCAGCAACCCCGACAGGATAACAAACATTCAGTACTTC. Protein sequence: CATSNPDRITNIQYF.

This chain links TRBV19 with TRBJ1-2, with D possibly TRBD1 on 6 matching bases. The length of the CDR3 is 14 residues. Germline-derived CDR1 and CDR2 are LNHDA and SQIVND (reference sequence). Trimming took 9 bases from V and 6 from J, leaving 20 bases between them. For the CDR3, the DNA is TGTGCCAGCCACGTTACAGGGAAGGGGCATGGCTACACCTTC. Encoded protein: CASHVTGKGHGYTF.

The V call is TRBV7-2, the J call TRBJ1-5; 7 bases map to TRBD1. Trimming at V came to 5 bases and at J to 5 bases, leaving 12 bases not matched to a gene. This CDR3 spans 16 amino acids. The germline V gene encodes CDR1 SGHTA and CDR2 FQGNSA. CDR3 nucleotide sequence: TGTGCCAGCAGCCCCTCCATAGACAGGGTGCATCAGCCCCAGCATTTT. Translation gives CASSPSIDRVHQPQHF.

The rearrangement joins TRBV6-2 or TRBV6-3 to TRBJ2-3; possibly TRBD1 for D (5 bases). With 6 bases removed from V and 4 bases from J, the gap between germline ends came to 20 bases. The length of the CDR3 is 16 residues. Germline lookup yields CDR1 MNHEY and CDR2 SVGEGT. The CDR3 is CASSGPYRQIADTQYF. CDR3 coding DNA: TGTGCCAGCAGCGGGCCCTACCGACAGATAGCAGATACGCAGTATTTT.

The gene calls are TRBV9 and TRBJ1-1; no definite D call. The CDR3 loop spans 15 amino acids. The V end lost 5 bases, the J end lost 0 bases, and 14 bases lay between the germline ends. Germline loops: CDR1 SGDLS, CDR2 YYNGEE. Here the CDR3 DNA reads TGTGCCAGCAGTTATTCGAACTTCATGAACACTGAAGCTTTCTTT. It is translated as CASSYSNFMNTEAFF. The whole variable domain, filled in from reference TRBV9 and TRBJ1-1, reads DSGVTQTPKHLITATGQRVTLRCSPRSGDLSVYWYQQSLDQGLQFLIQYYNGEERAKGNILERFSAQQFPDLHSELNLSSLELGDSALYFCASSYSNFMNTEAFFGQGTRLTVV.

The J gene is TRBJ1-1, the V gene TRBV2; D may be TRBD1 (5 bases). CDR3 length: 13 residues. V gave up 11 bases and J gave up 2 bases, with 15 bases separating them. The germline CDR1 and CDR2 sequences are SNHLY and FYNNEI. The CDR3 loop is CASKGDANTEAFF. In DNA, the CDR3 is TGTGCCTCAAAAGGGGACGCCAACACTGAAGCTTTCTTT.

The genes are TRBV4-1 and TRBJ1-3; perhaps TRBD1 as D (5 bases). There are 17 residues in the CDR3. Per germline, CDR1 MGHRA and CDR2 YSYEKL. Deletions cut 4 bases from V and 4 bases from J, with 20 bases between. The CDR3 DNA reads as TGCGCCAGCAGCCGAGCGGGACTCATATTAGCCGGAAACACCATATATTTT. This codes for CASSRAGLILAGNTIYF.